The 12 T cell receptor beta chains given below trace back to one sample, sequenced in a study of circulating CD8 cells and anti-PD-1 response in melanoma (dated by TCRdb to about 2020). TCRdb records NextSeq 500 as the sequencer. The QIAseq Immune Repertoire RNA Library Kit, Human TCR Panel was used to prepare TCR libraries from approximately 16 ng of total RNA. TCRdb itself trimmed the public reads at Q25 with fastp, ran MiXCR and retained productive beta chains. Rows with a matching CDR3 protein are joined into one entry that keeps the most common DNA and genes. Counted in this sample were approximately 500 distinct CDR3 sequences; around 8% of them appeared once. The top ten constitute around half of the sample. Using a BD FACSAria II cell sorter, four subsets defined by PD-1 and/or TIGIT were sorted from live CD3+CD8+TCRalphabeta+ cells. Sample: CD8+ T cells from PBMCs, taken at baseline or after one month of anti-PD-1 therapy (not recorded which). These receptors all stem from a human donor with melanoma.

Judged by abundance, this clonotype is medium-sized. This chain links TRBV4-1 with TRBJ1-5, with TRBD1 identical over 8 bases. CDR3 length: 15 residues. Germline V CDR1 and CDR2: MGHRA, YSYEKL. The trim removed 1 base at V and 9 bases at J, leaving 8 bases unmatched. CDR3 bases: TGCGCCAGCAGCCAAGGGGGACAGGCCGTTCTGCCCCAGCATTTT. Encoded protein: CASSQGGQAVLPQHF.

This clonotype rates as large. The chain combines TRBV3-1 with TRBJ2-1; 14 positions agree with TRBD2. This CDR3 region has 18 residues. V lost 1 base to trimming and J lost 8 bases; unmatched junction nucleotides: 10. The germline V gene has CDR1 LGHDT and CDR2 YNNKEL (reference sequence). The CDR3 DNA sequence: TGTGCCAGCAGCCAAGTCGAACTGACTAGCGGGAGGGCTGATGAGCAGTTCTTC. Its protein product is CASSQVELTSGRADEQFF.

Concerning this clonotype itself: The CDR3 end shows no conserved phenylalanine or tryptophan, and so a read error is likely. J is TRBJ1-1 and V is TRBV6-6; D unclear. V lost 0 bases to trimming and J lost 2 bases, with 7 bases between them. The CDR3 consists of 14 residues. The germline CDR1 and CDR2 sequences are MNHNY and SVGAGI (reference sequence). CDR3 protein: CASSYSSRNTEAFL. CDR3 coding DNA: TGTGCCAGCAGTTACTCGAGCAGAAACACTGAAGCTTTCTTA.

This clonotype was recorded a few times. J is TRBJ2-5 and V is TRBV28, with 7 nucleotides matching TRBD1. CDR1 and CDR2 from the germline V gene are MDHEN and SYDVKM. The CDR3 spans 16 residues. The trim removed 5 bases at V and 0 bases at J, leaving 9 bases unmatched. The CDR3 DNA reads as TGTGCCAGCAGTCCGGGGACAGACATATACCAAGAGACCCAGTACTTC. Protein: CASSPGTDIYQETQYF.

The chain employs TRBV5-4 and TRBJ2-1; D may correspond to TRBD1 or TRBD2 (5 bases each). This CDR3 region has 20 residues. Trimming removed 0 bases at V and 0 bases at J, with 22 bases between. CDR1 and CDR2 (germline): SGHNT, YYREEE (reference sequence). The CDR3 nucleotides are TGTGCCAGCAGCTTGGCCTGGGACCAACCGGTTCTTAGCTCCTACAATGAGCAGTTCTTC. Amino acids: CASSLAWDQPVLSSYNEQFF.

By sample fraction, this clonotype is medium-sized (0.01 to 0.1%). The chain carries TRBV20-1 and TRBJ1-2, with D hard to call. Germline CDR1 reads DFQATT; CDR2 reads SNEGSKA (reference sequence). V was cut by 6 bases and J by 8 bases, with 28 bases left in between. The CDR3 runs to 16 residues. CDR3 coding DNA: TGCAGTGCCCCCACCCATTTAAGTAAGGCCGCCTACGGCTACACCTTC. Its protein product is CSAPTHLSKAAYGYTF.

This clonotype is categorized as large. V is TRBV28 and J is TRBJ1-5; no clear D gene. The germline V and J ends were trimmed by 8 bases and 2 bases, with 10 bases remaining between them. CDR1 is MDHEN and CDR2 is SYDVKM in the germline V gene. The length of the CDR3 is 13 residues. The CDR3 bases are TGTGCCAGCCAGTGGAGGGGCAATCAGCCCCAGCATTTT. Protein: CASQWRGNQPQHF.

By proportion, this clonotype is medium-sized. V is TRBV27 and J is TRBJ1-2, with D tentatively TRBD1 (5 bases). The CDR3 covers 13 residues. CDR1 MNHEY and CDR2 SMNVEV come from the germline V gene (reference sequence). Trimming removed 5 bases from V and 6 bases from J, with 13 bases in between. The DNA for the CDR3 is TGTGCCAGCAGTCCCCACCGGGGCAATGGCTACACCTTC. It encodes CASSPHRGNGYTF.

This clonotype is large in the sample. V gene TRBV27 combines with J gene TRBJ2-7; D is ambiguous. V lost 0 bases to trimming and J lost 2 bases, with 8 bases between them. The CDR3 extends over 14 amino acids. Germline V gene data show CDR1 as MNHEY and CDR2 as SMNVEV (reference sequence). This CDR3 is CASSLSQLPYEQYF. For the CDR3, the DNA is TGTGCCAGCAGTTTATCGCAGCTCCCCTACGAGCAGTACTTC.

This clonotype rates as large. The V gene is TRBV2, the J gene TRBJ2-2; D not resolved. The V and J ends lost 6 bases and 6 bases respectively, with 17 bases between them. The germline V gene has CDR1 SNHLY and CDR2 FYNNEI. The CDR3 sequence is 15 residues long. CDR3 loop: CASSSGKLIPGELFF. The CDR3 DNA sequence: TGTGCCAGCAGCTCAGGAAAGCTGATTCCCGGGGAGCTGTTTTTT.

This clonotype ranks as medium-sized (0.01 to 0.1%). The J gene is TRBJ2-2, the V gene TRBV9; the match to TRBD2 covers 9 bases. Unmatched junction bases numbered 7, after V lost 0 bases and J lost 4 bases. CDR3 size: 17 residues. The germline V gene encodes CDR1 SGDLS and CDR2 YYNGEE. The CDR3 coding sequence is TGTGCCAGCAGCGTAGGGGTCGCGGGAGGGGTCACCGGGGAGCTGTTTTTT. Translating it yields CASSVGVAGGVTGELFF.

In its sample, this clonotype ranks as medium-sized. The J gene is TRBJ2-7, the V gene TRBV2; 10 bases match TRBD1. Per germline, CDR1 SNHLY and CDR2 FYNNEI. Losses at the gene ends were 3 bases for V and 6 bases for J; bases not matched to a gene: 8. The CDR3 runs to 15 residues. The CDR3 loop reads CASSEVGQGRREQYF. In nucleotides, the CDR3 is TGTGCCAGCAGTGAGGTGGGACAGGGGAGGCGCGAGCAGTACTTC.